The 20 T cell receptor beta chains below come from one sample, sequenced in a study of cytomegalovirus exposure and HLA in healthy donors. Researchers ran the PCR with 60 Vbeta and 13 Jbeta primers. The data were produced by immunoSEQ multiplex PCR, yet TCRdb's version contains in-frame clones alone and is incomplete. The top ten clones hold about 8% of a sample with around 250,000 clones, over 70% of them seen once. Sequenced sample: PBMCs. The receptors stem from an older woman in good health and CMV-seropositive.

The chain carries TRBV5-1 and TRBJ2-3; the D gene is possibly TRBD2 (6 bases). V lost 0 bases to trimming and J lost 2 bases, with 13 bases between them. Germline CDR1 and CDR2: SGHRS and YFSETQ. This CDR3 region has 16 residues. CDR3 amino acids: CASSLGLATVTDTQYF. Written as DNA, the CDR3 is TGCGCCAGCAGCTTGGGTCTAGCGACCGTCACAGATACGCAGTATTTT.

The V gene is TRBV9, the J gene TRBJ2-5, with 12 positions matching TRBD2. Germline lookup yields CDR1 SGDLS and CDR2 YYNGEE. V lost 3 bases and J lost 5; bases outside the gene matches: 2. The CDR3 consists of 14 residues. The CDR3 protein is CASSGLAGAETQYF. CDR3 bases: TGTGCCAGCAGCGGACTAGCGGGAGCCGAGACCCAGTACTTC.

The V call is TRBV5-4, the J call TRBJ1-2, with 7 bases lining up with TRBD1. The CDR3 covers 15 residues. Germline-derived CDR1 and CDR2 are SGHNT and YYREEE (reference sequence). The junction had 12 bases not matched to a gene; V was cut back by 4 bases and J by 6 bases. This CDR3 is CASSPGGTVRDGYTF. The CDR3, as DNA: TGTGCCAGCAGCCCGGGCGGGACAGTCCGTGATGGCTACACCTTC.

The V call is TRBV6-5, the J call TRBJ2-1, with no clear D. V gave up 4 bases and J gave up 6 bases, with 10 bases separating them. The germline gives CDR1 MNHEY, CDR2 SVGAGI. The CDR3 covers 13 residues. The CDR3 bases are TGTGCCAGCAGTTTGAGGAGTTTCAATGAGCAGTTCTTC. Encoded protein: CASSLRSFNEQFF.

The J gene is TRBJ1-1, the V gene TRBV7-9; 10 positions agree with TRBD1. The germline gives CDR1 SEHNR, CDR2 FQNEAQ (reference sequence). The trim removed 5 bases at V and 6 bases at J, leaving 12 bases unmatched. The CDR3 extends over 16 amino acids. The CDR3 DNA is TGTGCCAGCAGCCCGACAGGGGGCGTCAGGAGGGCTGAAGCTTTCTTT. Translation gives CASSPTGGVRRAEAFF.

The rearrangement uses TRBV27 and TRBJ2-7; 7 positions match TRBD2. The CDR3 consists of 15 residues. Looked up from germline, CDR1 is MNHEY and CDR2 is SMNVEV (reference sequence). Trimming at V came to 1 base and at J to 3 bases, leaving 6 bases not matched to a gene. CDR3 in DNA: TGTGCCAGCAGTTTATATTCCGGGAGGCTCTACGAGCAGTACTTC. Amino acid sequence: CASSLYSGRLYEQYF.

The chain links TRBV18 to TRBJ2-5; the match to TRBD1 covers 9 bases. The J call is uncertain, as TRBJ2-7 better fits the DNA end. Germline-derived CDR1 and CDR2 are KGHSH and LQKENI. The CDR3 has 14 residues. CDR3 sequence (DNA): TGTGCCAGCTCACCCTTGGGACAGGGTGACGAGCAGTACTTC. Its protein is CASSPLGQGDEQYF.

The chain uses TRBV28 and TRBJ1-2; maybe TRBD1 (6 bases). Per the germline V gene, CDR1 is MDHEN and CDR2 is SYDVKM. The V end was cut by 2 bases, the J end by 0 bases, with 13 bases between. This CDR3 comprises 16 residues. The CDR3 region is CASSLDSRTANYGYTF. The DNA for the CDR3 is TGTGCCAGCAGTTTAGATTCTAGGACAGCTAACTATGGCTACACCTTC.

This clone showed up just once. The sample has other DNA sequences that encode this CDR3 too. V usage is TRBV28 and J usage is TRBJ2-7, with 12 bases that match TRBD1. The trim removed 4 bases at V and 7 bases at J, leaving 8 bases unmatched. Germline CDR1 MDHEN, CDR2 SYDVKM. The CDR3 runs 15 residues. In nucleotides, the CDR3 is TGTGCCAGCAGTTCACCGGGACAGGGGGCAGGGGAGCAGTACTTC. Translation: CASSSPGQGAGEQYF. Full variable domain (missing parts from reference TRBV28 and TRBJ2-7): DVKVTQSSRYLVKRTGEKVFLECVQDMDHENMFWYRQDPGLGLRLIYFSYDVKMKEKGDIPEGYSVSREKKERFSLILESASTNQTSMYLCASSSPGQGAGEQYFGPGTRLTVT.

This chain links TRBV2 with TRBJ2-7; 8 positions agree with TRBD1. The CDR3 sequence is 13 residues long. The trim removed 4 bases at V and 4 bases at J, leaving 3 bases unmatched. Germline V gene lookup returns CDR1 SNHLY and CDR2 FYNNEI. The CDR3 bases are TGTGCCAGCAGTGCGGGACAGGCTTACGAGCAGTACTTC. Encoded protein: CASSAGQAYEQYF. Full variable domain (rest looked up from reference TRBV2 and TRBJ2-7): EPEVTQTPSHQVTQMGQEVILRCVPISNHLYFYWYRQILGQKVEFLVSFYNNEISEKSEIFDDQFSVERPDGSNFTLKIRSTKLEDSAMYFCASSAGQAYEQYFGPGTRLTVT.

V is TRBV28 and J is TRBJ2-7; TRBD2 is a possible D gene (5 bases). CDR1 is MDHEN and CDR2 is SYDVKM in the germline V gene. Trimming took 3 bases from V and 9 from J, leaving 15 bases between them. The CDR3 is 13 amino acids. CDR3 bases: TGTGCCAGCAGTTTGCAGGCCGCAGCGGTGCAGTACTTC. Translating it yields CASSLQAAAVQYF. Full variable domain (missing parts from reference TRBV28 and TRBJ2-7): DVKVTQSSRYLVKRTGEKVFLECVQDMDHENMFWYRQDPGLGLRLIYFSYDVKMKEKGDIPEGYSVSREKKERFSLILESASTNQTSMYLCASSLQAAAVQYFGPGTRLTVT.

This clone occurred once. Here the CDR3 DNA reads TGTGCCAGCAGCCGGGAGCGGGAGTATAATGAGCAGTTCTTC. Translated, it gives CASSREREYNEQFF. This chain links TRBV4-2 with TRBJ2-1, with 8 bases fitting TRBD2. Trimming cost V 4 bases and J 7 bases; bases outside gene matches: 6. This CDR3 region has 14 residues. CDR1 is LGHNA and CDR2 is YNFKEQ in the germline V gene.

This sequence joins TRBV19 and TRBJ2-7; 9 nucleotides align to TRBD2. The CDR3 is 15 amino acids. V lost 6 bases to trimming and J lost 10 bases; unmatched junction nucleotides: 16. Per germline, CDR1 LNHDA and CDR2 SQIVND (reference sequence). The CDR3 loop is CASSPTSGPSTKQYF. CDR3 sequence (DNA): TGTGCCAGTAGCCCGACTAGCGGACCTTCTACGAAACAGTACTTC.

The V call is TRBV5-6, the J call TRBJ2-1; a possible D gene is TRBD1 (6 bases). Germline-derived CDR1 and CDR2 are SGHDT and YYEEEE. Trimming took off 4 bases at V and 8 bases at J, with 13 bases between the two ends. The CDR3 is 13 residues long. The CDR3 DNA sequence: TGTGCCAGCAGCATTACAGGGTTTTATGAGCAGTTCTTC. This codes for CASSITGFYEQFF.

The gene calls are TRBV28 and TRBJ2-7, with 7 nucleotides matching TRBD1. The germline V gene encodes CDR1 MDHEN and CDR2 SYDVKM. V lost 2 bases and J lost 8; bases outside the gene matches: 3. The CDR3 extends over 12 amino acids. The CDR3 sequence is CASSLNRGQQYF. The DNA for the CDR3 is TGTGCCAGCAGTTTAAACAGGGGACAGCAGTACTTC. Together with reference TRBV28 and TRBJ2-7, the CDR3 gives the full variable domain: DVKVTQSSRYLVKRTGEKVFLECVQDMDHENMFWYRQDPGLGLRLIYFSYDVKMKEKGDIPEGYSVSREKKERFSLILESASTNQTSMYLCASSLNRGQQYFGPGTRLTVT.

V gene TRBV18 combines with J gene TRBJ1-2; D possibly corresponds to TRBD1 (6 bases). V was pared by 3 bases and J by 3 bases, with 20 bases between. CDR3 size: 17 residues. Germline CDR1 reads KGHSH; CDR2 reads LQKENI. CDR3 residues: CASSPGTQEAVDYGYTF. Written as DNA, the CDR3 is TGTGCCAGCTCACCGGGGACACAAGAGGCTGTCGACTATGGCTACACCTTC.

The rearrangement uses TRBV14 and TRBJ2-7; D may be TRBD2 (5 bases). The CDR3 covers 15 residues. The V gene lost 5 bases and the J gene lost 5 bases, with 19 bases spanning the gap. Germline-derived CDR1 and CDR2 are SGHDN and FVKESK. The DNA of the CDR3 is TGTGCCAGCAGCTCGACTATTCCCCCAATCGACGAGCAGTACTTC. Its protein is CASSSTIPPIDEQYF.

The chain combines TRBV6-6 with TRBJ1-1; TRBD1 matches 10 bases. Germline V gene sequence: CDR1 MNHNY, CDR2 SVGAGI (reference sequence). The CDR3 sequence is 15 residues long. The J segment lost 6 bases and the V segment lost 2 bases, leaving 6 bases of the junction unmatched. The CDR3 DNA reads as TGTGCCAGCAGTTACGAGGGACAGGGGAGGGCTGAAGCTTTCTTT. Its translation: CASSYEGQGRAEAFF.

CDR3 nucleotide sequence: TGTGCCAGCAGCTTAAGCGGACTAGCGTTGAACGAGCAGTACTTC. Its translation is CASSLSGLALNEQYF. The chain combines TRBV11-2 with TRBJ2-7, with 9 bases lining up with TRBD2. Germline values: CDR1 SGHAT, CDR2 FQNNGV. The CDR3 has 15 residues. The V and J ends lost 2 bases and 5 bases, in that order; junction bases with no gene match: 7.

V gene TRBV18 combines with J gene TRBJ2-2; a weak D match, TRBD2 (5 bases). CDR1 and CDR2 from the germline V gene are KGHSH and LQKENI. CDR3 length: 14 residues. V was cut by 4 bases and J by 1 base, with 7 bases left in between. CDR3 amino acids: CASSRSGNTGELFF. CDR3 coding DNA: TGTGCCAGCTCACGGAGCGGGAACACCGGGGAGCTGTTTTTT.